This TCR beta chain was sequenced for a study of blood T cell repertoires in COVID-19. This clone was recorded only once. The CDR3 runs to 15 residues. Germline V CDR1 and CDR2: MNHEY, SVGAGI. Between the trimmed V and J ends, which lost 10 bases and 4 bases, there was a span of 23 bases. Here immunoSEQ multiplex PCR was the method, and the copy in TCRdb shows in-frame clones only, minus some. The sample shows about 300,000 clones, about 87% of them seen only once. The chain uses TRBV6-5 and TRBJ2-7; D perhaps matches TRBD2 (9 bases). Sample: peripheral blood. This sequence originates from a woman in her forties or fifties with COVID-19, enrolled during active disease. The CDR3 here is CATRQGYSGSYEQYF. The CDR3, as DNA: TGTGCCACCCGACAGGGGTATAGCGGGAGTTACGAGCAGTACTTC.